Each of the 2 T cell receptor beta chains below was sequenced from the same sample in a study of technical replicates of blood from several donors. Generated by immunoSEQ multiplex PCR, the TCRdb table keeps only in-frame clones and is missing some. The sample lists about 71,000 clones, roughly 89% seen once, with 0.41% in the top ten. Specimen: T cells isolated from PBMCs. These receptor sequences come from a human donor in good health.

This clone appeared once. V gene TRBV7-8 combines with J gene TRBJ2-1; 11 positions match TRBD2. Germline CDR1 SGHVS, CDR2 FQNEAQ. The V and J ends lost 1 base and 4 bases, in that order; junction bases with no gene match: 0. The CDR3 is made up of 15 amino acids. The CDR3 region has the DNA TGTGCCAGCAGCTTAGGACTAGCGGGGTACAATGAGCAGTTCTTC. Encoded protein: CASSLGLAGYNEQFF.

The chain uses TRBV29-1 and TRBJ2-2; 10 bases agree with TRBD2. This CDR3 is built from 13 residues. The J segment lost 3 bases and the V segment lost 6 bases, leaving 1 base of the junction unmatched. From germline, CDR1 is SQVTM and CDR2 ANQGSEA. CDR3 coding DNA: TGCAGCGTCCTAGCGGGGGACACCGGGGAGCTGTTTTTT. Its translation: CSVLAGDTGELFF.